In this sample, the clone carrying this TCR gamma chain turned up a few times. Its antigen is not known. The data stem from a study of Vδ1+ human thymocytes. The template was reverse-transcribed extracted RNA. Pooled V-gene forward primers with one constant-region reverse primer generated the CDR3 amplicons by multiplex PCR. TCRdb ran CATT on the multiplex PCR reads. The sample carries about 36,000 gamma-chain clones, 20% to 25% recorded once. Study-level points and caveats: Bulk repertoire data may be misinterpreted because of unexpected Vdelta2 sequences. Unlike peripheral blood Vdelta1+ controls, thymic delta-chain sequences included 15% to 25% Vdelta2 and few Vdelta3. Donors shared many TRG clonotypes but few TRD clonotypes. In the thymus, TRG and TRD repertoires looked highly polyclonal with Gaussian CDR3 lengths.

The CDR3 is made up of 15 amino acids. Germline lookup yields CDR1 EGSTGY and CDR2 YDSYTSSV. Trimming at V came to 6 bases and at J to 1 base, leaving 12 bases not matched to a gene. After alphabeta T cell depletion, CD3+ Vdelta1+ Vdelta2- thymocytes were sorted. Sequences were obtained from Vdelta1+ gamma-delta thymocytes from the thymus. Subset of the sample: FACS-sorted CD3+ TCRalphabeta- TCRVdelta1+ TCRVdelta2- thymocytes. J is TRGJ1 or TRGJ2 and V is TRGV4. This receptor was taken from a girl less than two years old who had congenital heart surgery. For the CDR3, the DNA is TGTGCCACCTGGATCCCAACCCCCAATTATTATAAGAAACTCTTT. It translates to CATWIPTPNYYKKLF.